This TCR beta chain was retrieved from a study of post-analysis software for immune sequencing data. Findings of the study overall: A handful of TRBV segments (TRBV5-6, TRBV5-1 and TRBV20-1 among them) occurred more frequently in patients than in controls.

The TCR beta cDNA libraries carried unique molecular identifiers. MiXCR was run by TCRdb on the PCR reads, yielding one entry per CDR3 protein. The table lists about 430,000 distinct CDR3 sequences, roughly 40% of them singletons. Germline CDR1 reads SGHRS; CDR2 reads YFSETQ. The V end lost 0 bases, the J end lost 0 bases, and 10 bases lay between the germline ends. This CDR3 spans 15 amino acids. There are a few counts of this clonotype. The antigen is unknown. This TCR was recovered from a girl aged 2 to 10 with multiple sclerosis. The chain links TRBV5-1 to TRBJ2-7, with D perhaps TRBD1 or TRBD2 (6 bases each). Sequenced sample: blood. The CDR3 sequence: CASSLDGGGSYEQYF. CDR3 sequence (DNA): TGCGCCAGCAGCTTGGATGGAGGGGGCTCCTACGAGCAGTACTTC.